These 18 T cell receptor beta chains share one sample of origin, sequenced in a study of cytomegalovirus exposure and HLA in healthy donors. Use of 60 Vbeta and 13 Jbeta primers characterized the PCR. Repertoires were generated with immunoSEQ multiplex PCR, while TCRdb's copy carries only in-frame clones and drops some. The sample records about 150,000 clones, over 75% being singletons. The specimen was PBMCs. The receptors here all came from a man aged 30 to 39 in good health and CMV-seropositive.

This clone was seen a handful of times. The chain recombines TRBV6-5 with TRBJ1-3; 8 bases fit TRBD1. The CDR3 has 12 amino acids. Germline CDR1 reads MNHEY; CDR2 reads SVGAGI. V was clipped by 10 bases and J by 6 bases; unmatched bases: 5. The CDR3 bases are TGTGCCACCTCGGACAGGGAAAACACCATATATTTT. Its translation: CATSDRENTIYF.

Comments on this clone: At one end the junction does not follow the germline gene, possibly because of a read error. V gene TRBV4-2 combines with J gene TRBJ2-4; 11 positions match TRBD1. The CDR3 totals 15 residues. Germline lookup yields CDR1 LGHNA and CDR2 YNFKEQ. The CDR3 loop reads CASSRDRGAKNSQYF. DNA of the CDR3: TGTGCCAGCAGCCGGGACAGGGGGGCCAAAAACAGTCAGTACTTC.

V gene TRBV28 combines with J gene TRBJ1-6; the match to TRBD1 covers 7 bases. This CDR3 comprises 13 residues. V shed 9 bases and J 8 bases; nucleotides not matched to a gene: 7. Germline V CDR1 and CDR2: MDHEN, SYDVKM. CDR3 DNA sequence: TGTGCCAGTGGACAGGATCGGGATTCACCCCTCCACTTT. As protein: CASGQDRDSPLHF.

Only a few counts were recorded for this clone. V is TRBV14 and J is TRBJ2-2; 9 nucleotides align to TRBD1. The germline CDR1 and CDR2 sequences are SGHDN and FVKESK. J gave up 7 bases and V 3 bases, and 6 bases lay outside the gene matches. This CDR3 comprises 15 residues. The DNA of the CDR3 is TGTGCCAGCAGCCACGGACAGGGGTATAGCGGGGAGCTGTTTTTT. It encodes CASSHGQGYSGELFF.

The chain carries TRBV5-1 and TRBJ1-5, with 7 bases identical to TRBD1. Germline CDR1 and CDR2: SGHRS and YFSETQ. The CDR3 is 14 amino acids. Trimming at V came to 0 bases and at J to 5 bases, leaving 2 bases not matched to a gene. The CDR3 sequence is CASSLGGGDQPQHF. The CDR3 region has the DNA TGCGCCAGCAGCTTGGGAGGGGGCGATCAGCCCCAGCATTTT.

The genes are TRBV11-2 and TRBJ1-2; D is undetermined. Looked up from germline, CDR1 is SGHAT and CDR2 is FQNNGV. Deletions cut 4 bases from V and 3 bases from J, with 18 bases between. The CDR3 consists of 16 residues. For the CDR3, the DNA is TGTGCCAGCAGCTCCCTGAGTTCCGGGAATCACTATGGCTACACCTTC. Its protein product is CASSSLSSGNHYGYTF.

The chain has TRBV7-9 and TRBJ1-2; D is perhaps TRBD1 (5 bases). V gave up 1 base and J gave up 4 bases, with 7 bases separating them. The CDR3 is made up of 13 amino acids. The germline gives CDR1 SEHNR, CDR2 FQNEAQ (reference sequence). Written as DNA, the CDR3 is TGTGCCAGCAGCTTAGGGGGCAGCTATGGCTACACCTTC. The encoded protein is CASSLGGSYGYTF.

Comments on this clone: The junction shows a germline mismatch at one end, possibly a read error. Other DNA variants within this sample encode the same CDR3. The CDR3 sequence: CASGLGLGRNSSGANVLTF. The CDR3 DNA reads TGTGCTAGCGGTTTGGGGTTGGGCAGAAATAGCTCTGGGGCCAACGTCCTGACTTTC. The V call is TRBV12-5, the J call TRBJ2-6, with no clear D. Per germline, CDR1 LGHNT and CDR2 FRNRAP. The CDR3 consists of 19 residues. Complete variable domain (other parts from reference TRBV12-5 and TRBJ2-6): DARVTQTPRHKVTEMGQEVTMRCQPILGHNTVFWYRQTMMQGLELLAYFRNRAPLDDSGMPKDRFSAEMPDATLATLKIQPSEPRDSAVYFCASGLGLGRNSSGANVLTFGAGSRLTVL.

The rearrangement uses TRBV19 and TRBJ2-7, with 11 bases that match TRBD1. Germline values: CDR1 LNHDA, CDR2 SQIVND (reference sequence). The ends lost 7 bases at V and 3 bases at J; junction bases unmatched: 8. The CDR3 loop spans 15 amino acids. The chain's CDR3 is CASKGTGTGGYEQYF. DNA of the CDR3: TGTGCCAGTAAGGGTACCGGGACAGGGGGCTACGAGCAGTACTTC.

The genes are TRBV13 and TRBJ1-2, with D perhaps TRBD1 (6 bases). Germline V gene lookup returns CDR1 PRHDT and CDR2 FYEKMQ (reference sequence). The ends were cut back, 5 bases at V and 6 bases at J, with 16 bases in the middle. The CDR3 runs 14 residues. The CDR3 region has the DNA TGTGCCAGCAGCCCATACAGGGCTTTGGATGGCTACACCTTC. As protein: CASSPYRALDGYTF.

The CDR3 sequence is CASSQDRGQEGGRETQYF. The CDR3, as DNA: TGTGCCAGCAGCCAAGACCGGGGACAGGAGGGTGGACGTGAGACCCAGTACTTC. The rearrangement links TRBV4-2 to TRBJ2-5; 8 nucleotides match TRBD1. CDR1 LGHNA and CDR2 YNFKEQ come from the germline V gene. This CDR3 contains 18 residues. The V segment lost 0 bases and the J segment 5 bases; nucleotides outside the gene matches: 14.

Here the CDR3 DNA reads TGTGCTAGTGGTTTGGTATGGGGGGAGCCCGGGGAGCTGTTTTTT. Protein product: CASGLVWGEPGELFF. The chain carries TRBV12-5 and TRBJ2-2; D is possibly TRBD2 (6 bases). CDR3 length: 15 amino acids. Trimming removed 0 bases at V and 6 bases at J, with 11 bases between. Germline CDR1 reads LGHNT; CDR2 reads FRNRAP.

The chain carries TRBV27 and TRBJ2-3, with 11 bases lining up with TRBD2. Germline CDR1 is MNHEY and CDR2 is SMNVEV (reference sequence). The trim removed 1 base at V and 1 base at J, leaving 13 bases unmatched. The CDR3 has 20 residues. The CDR3 protein is CASSLFGSGRASHRTDTQYF. The CDR3 bases are TGTGCCAGCAGTTTATTTGGTAGCGGGAGGGCCTCTCACCGCACAGATACGCAGTATTTT.

The V gene is TRBV10-1, the J gene TRBJ2-7; no clear D gene. This CDR3 has 15 residues. V was cut by 0 bases and J by 4 bases, with 13 bases left in between. CDR1 and CDR2 (germline): WNHNN, SYGVQD (reference sequence). CDR3 protein: CASSESRVGVYEQYF. DNA of the CDR3: TGCGCCAGCAGTGAGTCCCGGGTTGGCGTGTACGAGCAGTACTTC.

V and J are TRBV28 and TRBJ1-4, with a possible D match to TRBD1 (6 bases). V shed 7 bases and J shed 11 bases, with 23 bases lying between them. CDR1 is MDHEN, CDR2 SYDVKM, per germline. The CDR3 runs 15 residues. CDR3 DNA: TGTGCCAGCACCCCACCCGGCCAGGGGAAGGGGAAACTGTTTTTT. Translation gives CASTPPGQGKGKLFF.

This clone has a handful of counts. The J gene is TRBJ2-3, the V gene TRBV9, with no clear D. Trimming removed 0 bases at V and 0 bases at J, with 8 bases between. The CDR3 is 15 amino acids. Germline-derived CDR1 and CDR2 are SGDLS and YYNGEE. CDR3 sequence reads: CASSVGGFSTDTQYF. DNA for the CDR3: TGTGCCAGCAGCGTAGGAGGCTTTAGCACAGATACGCAGTATTTT. Supplemented by reference TRBV9 and TRBJ2-3, the full variable domain reads DSGVTQTPKHLITATGQRVTLRCSPRSGDLSVYWYQQSLDQGLQFLIQYYNGEERAKGNILERFSAQQFPDLHSELNLSSLELGDSALYFCASSVGGFSTDTQYFGPGTRLTVL.

The V and J genes are TRBV5-1 and TRBJ1-2, with TRBD1 matching over 7 bases. The germline CDR1 and CDR2 sequences are SGHRS and YFSETQ. The length of the CDR3 is 14 residues. J was trimmed by 0 bases and V by 4 bases; bases with no gene match: 3. In DNA, the CDR3 is TGCGCCAGCAGCGGACAGGCAACTAACTATGGCTACACCTTC. The encoded protein is CASSGQATNYGYTF.

V gene TRBV6-5 combines with J gene TRBJ1-5, with a weak D call TRBD1 (6 bases). V lost 8 bases and J 3 bases, leaving 11 bases between the germline ends. The CDR3 is 13 amino acids. Looked up from germline, CDR1 is MNHEY and CDR2 is SVGAGI. CDR3 amino acids: CASGRTDNQPQHF. CDR3 nucleotides: TGTGCCAGCGGCCGGACAGACAATCAGCCCCAGCATTTT.